This T cell receptor (beta chain) is from a study of T cell responses to AZD1222 COVID-19 vaccine. Method: immunoSEQ multiplex PCR; TCRdb's copy keeps in-frame clones and lacks some. The table has around 150,000 clones, less than 95% seen once; the top ten hold around 1.3%. CDR3 length: 13 amino acids. V was clipped by 7 bases and J by 8 bases, with 17 bases between them. Germline V gene lookup returns CDR1 LNHDA and CDR2 SQIVND (reference sequence). Note on this clone: Its antigen is undetermined.

Notes on the study in general: All repertoire sampling was performed exclusively after the peak T cell response. Of the AZD1222 recipients, only 5 to 7 were seropositive at baseline.

This sequence joins TRBV19 and TRBJ1-2; D remains unclear. This clonotype was sampled from an adult in good health. The starting material was peripheral blood, obtained on day 0 of AZD1222 vaccination. The CDR3 nucleotides read TGTGCCAGTAAGTCTGGACTCCCGTGGGGCTACACCTTC. This translates into CASKSGLPWGYTF.